A selection of T cell receptor beta chains follows, all from one sample in a study of blood T cell repertoires in COVID-19. This table comes from immunoSEQ multiplex PCR, and its TCRdb copy is limited to in-frame clones, with some not included. The repertoire includes fewer than 350,000 clones, approximately 85% of them detected once, and about 7% sits in the top ten. Sequenced input: peripheral blood. The receptors originated from a human donor in a cohort sampled during active COVID-19. Each CDR3 is given with its conserved first and last residue. Each record gives: J gene, D gene, V gene, CDR3 protein, CDR3 DNA. The D gene is left open where the match is weak.

j_gene: TRBJ1-1
d_gene: .
v_gene: TRBV6-1
CDR3aa: CASSEGTVNTEAFF
CDR3nt: TGTGCCAGCAGTGAAGGGACTGTGAACACTGAAGCTTTCTTT

j_gene: TRBJ1-4
d_gene: TRBD1
v_gene: TRBV6-1
CDR3aa: CASSEGPGGYEKLFF
CDR3nt: TGTGCCAGCAGTGAAGGTCCAGGGGGCTATGAAAAACTGTTTTTT

j_gene: TRBJ1-5
d_gene: .
v_gene: TRBV6-1
CDR3aa: CASSENGQDSRPQHF
CDR3nt: TGTGCCAGCAGTGAAAATGGTCAGGACAGTCGGCCCCAGCATTTT

j_gene: TRBJ1-2
d_gene: TRBD1
v_gene: TRBV4-2
CDR3aa: CASSPRQGVGYGYTF
CDR3nt: TGTGCCAGCAGCCCCCGACAGGGGGTGGGCTATGGCTACACCTTC

j_gene: TRBJ2-3
d_gene: TRBD1
v_gene: TRBV7-9
CDR3aa: CASSSYFRDRELKDTQYF
CDR3nt: TGTGCCAGCAGCTCTTACTTTCGGGACAGGGAATTAAAAGATACGCAGTATTTT

j_gene: TRBJ1-1
d_gene: .
v_gene: TRBV27
CDR3aa: CASSWRGNTEAFF
CDR3nt: TGTGCCAGCAGCTGGAGGGGGAACACTGAAGCTTTCTTT

j_gene: TRBJ1-2
d_gene: .
v_gene: TRBV7-9
CDR3aa: CASSFGEGYTF
CDR3nt: TGTGCCAGCAGCTTCGGGGAAGGCTACACCTTC

j_gene: TRBJ2-7
d_gene: TRBD2
v_gene: TRBV24-1
CDR3aa: CATSGEGEQYF
CDR3nt: TGTGCCACCAGTGGGGAGGGAGAGCAGTACTTC

j_gene: TRBJ1-2
d_gene: TRBD1
v_gene: TRBV7-9
CDR3aa: CASSPDRGGGYTF
CDR3nt: TGTGCCAGCAGCCCGGACAGGGGCGGGGGCTACACCTTC

j_gene: TRBJ2-3
d_gene: TRBD1
v_gene: TRBV13
CDR3aa: CASSSDRGYRTDTQYF
CDR3nt: TGTGCCAGCAGCTCTGACAGGGGGTATCGCACAGATACGCAGTATTTT